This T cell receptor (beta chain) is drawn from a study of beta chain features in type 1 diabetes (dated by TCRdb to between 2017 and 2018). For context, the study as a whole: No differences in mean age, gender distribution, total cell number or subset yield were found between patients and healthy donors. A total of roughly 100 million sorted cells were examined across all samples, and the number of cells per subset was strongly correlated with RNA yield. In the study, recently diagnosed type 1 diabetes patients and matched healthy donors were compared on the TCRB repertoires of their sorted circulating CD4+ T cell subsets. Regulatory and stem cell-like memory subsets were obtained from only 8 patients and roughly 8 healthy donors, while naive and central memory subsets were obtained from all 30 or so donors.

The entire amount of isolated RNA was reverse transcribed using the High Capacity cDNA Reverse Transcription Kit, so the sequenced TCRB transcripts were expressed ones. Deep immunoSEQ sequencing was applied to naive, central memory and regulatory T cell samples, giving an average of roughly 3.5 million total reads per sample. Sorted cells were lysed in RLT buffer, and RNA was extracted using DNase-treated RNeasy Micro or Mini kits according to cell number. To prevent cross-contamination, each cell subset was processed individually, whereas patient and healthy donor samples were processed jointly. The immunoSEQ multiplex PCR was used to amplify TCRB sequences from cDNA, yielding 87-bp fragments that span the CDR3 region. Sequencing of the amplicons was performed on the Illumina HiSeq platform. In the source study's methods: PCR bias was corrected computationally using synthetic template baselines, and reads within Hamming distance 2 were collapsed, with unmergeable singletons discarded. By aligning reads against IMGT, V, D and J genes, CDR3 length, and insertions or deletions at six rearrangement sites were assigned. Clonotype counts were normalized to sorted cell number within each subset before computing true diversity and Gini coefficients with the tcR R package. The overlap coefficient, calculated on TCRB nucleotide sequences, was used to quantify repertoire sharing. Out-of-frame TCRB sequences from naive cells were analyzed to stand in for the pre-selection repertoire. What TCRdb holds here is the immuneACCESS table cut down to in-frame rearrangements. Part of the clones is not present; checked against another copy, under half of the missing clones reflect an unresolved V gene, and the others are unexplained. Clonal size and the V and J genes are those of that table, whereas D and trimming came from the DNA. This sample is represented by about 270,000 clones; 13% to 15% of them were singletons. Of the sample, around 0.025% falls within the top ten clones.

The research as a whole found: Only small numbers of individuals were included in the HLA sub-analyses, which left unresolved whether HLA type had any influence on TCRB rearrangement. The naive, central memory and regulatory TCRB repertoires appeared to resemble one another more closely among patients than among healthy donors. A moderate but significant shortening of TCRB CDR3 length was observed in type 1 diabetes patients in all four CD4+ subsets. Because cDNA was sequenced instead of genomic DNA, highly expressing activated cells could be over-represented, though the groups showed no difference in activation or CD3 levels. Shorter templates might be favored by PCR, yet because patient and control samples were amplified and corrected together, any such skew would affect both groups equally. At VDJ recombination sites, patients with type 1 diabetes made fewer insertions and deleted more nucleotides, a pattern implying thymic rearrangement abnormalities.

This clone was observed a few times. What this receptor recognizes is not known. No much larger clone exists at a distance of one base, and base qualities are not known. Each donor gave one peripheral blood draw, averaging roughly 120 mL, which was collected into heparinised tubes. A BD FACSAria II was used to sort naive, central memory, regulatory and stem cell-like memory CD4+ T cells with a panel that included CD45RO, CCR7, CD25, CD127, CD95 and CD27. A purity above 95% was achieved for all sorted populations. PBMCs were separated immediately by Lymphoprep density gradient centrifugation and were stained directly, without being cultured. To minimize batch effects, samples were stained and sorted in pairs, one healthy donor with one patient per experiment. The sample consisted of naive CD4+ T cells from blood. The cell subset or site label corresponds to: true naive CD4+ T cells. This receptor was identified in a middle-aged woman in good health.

CDR3 protein: CASSFLAKNIQYF. Here is the DNA: TGTGCCAGTAGTTTCTTAGCCAAAAACATTCAGTACTTC. The rearranged chain carries TRBV19 and TRBJ2-4; the D gene is unclear. V is pared back by 5 bases and J by 0 bases, with 5 bases lying between the germline termini. The CDR3 numbers 13 residues from cysteine through phenylalanine. Only the CDR3 part of the read is kept: 39 bases, read in frame from the first base. CDR1 LNHDA and CDR2 SQIVND are derived from the germline V gene (reference sequence).